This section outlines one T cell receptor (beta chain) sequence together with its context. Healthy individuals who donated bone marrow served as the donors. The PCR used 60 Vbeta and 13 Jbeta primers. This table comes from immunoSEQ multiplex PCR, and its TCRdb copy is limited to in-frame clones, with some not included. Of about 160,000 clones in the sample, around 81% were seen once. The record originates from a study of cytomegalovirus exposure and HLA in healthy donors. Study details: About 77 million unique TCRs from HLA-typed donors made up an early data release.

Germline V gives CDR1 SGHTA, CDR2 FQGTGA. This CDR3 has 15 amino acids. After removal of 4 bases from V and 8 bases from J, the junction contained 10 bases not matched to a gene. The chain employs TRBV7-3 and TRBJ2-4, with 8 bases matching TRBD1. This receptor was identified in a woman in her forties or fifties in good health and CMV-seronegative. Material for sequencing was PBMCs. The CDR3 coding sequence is TGTGCCAGCAGCTCAGCAGGGGGCCCGACCGACATTCAGTACTTC. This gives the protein CASSSAGGPTDIQYF.